The entry that follows covers one TCR beta chain sequence. Antigen specificity is unknown. The sample is drawn from a study of T cell repertoires in cytomegalovirus infection. Study background: Both a matching HLA type and CMV infection were indicated by public TCR beta signatures.

Study results and limitations: Summed frequency of shared TCR beta families picked out CMV carriers who also had the relevant HLA. HLA-C-restricted CMV clonotypes gave the most frequent clonotype in two of eight donors.

MiXCR, applied by TCRdb to the reads, yields one record per CDR3 protein. The repertoire holds 150,000 to 200,000 distinct CDR3 sequences, with 17% as singletons. Sequenced: CD8+ T cells from PBMCs. The sequence came from a human donor in good health (CMV status not recorded). Some clones in this sample may be carry-over from other donors' samples.

CDR3 in amino acids: CASSSHRGAGAGEQYF. DNA of the CDR3: TGTGCCAGCAGCTCCCACAGGGGGGCCGGCGCGGGCGAGCAGTACTTC. This rearrangement joins TRBV7-6 to TRBJ2-7, with 8 nucleotides matching TRBD1. The junction had 14 bases not matched to a gene; V was cut back by 4 bases and J by 6 bases. From germline, CDR1 is SGHVS and CDR2 FNYEAQ. This CDR3 has 16 amino acids.